This is a list of T cell receptor beta chains from one sample in a study of blood T cell repertoires in COVID-19. Profiling relied on immunoSEQ multiplex PCR, and the TCRdb table lists in-frame clones only, not all of them. This sample has approximately 220,000 clones; roughly 85% occur once, and the top ten carry about 19%. The sample taken for sequencing was PBMCs or T cells enriched from blood (not recorded which). The receptors here all came from a man in his forties who had recovered from COVID-19. Both conserved end residues are part of each CDR3. D genes are given only for firm matches. Clone size is not always given. Where it is, it says once, few, many or a class for expanded clones.

TRBJ1-4 NA NA TRBV5-1 CASSGSTNEKLFF TGCGCCAGCAGTGGCTCAACTAATGAAAAACTGTTTTTT
TRBJ2-1 TRBD1 once TRBV5-1 CASTPGQGSGEQFF TGCGCCAGCACCCCGGGACAGGGGTCTGGTGAGCAGTTCTTC
TRBJ2-3 NA NA TRBV6-5 CASSYGDSGYTDTQYF TGTGCCAGCAGTTACGGTGATAGCGGATACACAGATACGCAGTATTTT
TRBJ1-2 NA once TRBV19 CASSPGDSGYGYTF TGTGCCAGTTCGCCCGGGGACTCAGGCTATGGCTACACCTTC
TRBJ2-2 NA once TRBV18 CASSPRTGELFF TGTGCCAGCTCACCCCGGACCGGGGAGCTGTTTTTT
TRBJ2-4 TRBD2 NA TRBV4-1 CASSQGGLAGRAKNIQYF TGCGCCAGCAGCCAGGGAGGACTAGCGGGAAGAGCCAAAAACATTCAGTACTTC
TRBJ2-2 NA NA TRBV9 CASSVSSGGITGELFF TGTGCCAGCAGCGTATCCTCTGGCGGGATCACCGGGGAGCTGTTTTTT
TRBJ1-5 NA few TRBV24-1 CATSRQANQPQHF TGTGCCACCAGTCGGCAGGCTAATCAGCCCCAGCATTTT
TRBJ1-2 TRBD1 NA TRBV25-1 CASGQGADGYTF TGTGCCAGCGGACAGGGGGCGGATGGCTACACCTTC
TRBJ2-1 NA NA TRBV19 CASAPGTSSYNEQFF TGTGCCTCGGCGCCAGGGACAAGCTCCTACAATGAGCAGTTCTTC
TRBJ2-7 NA NA TRBV6-2/TRBV6-3 CASSYPPYEQYF TGTGCCAGCAGTTACCCTCCCTACGAGCAGTACTTC
TRBJ1-2 NA NA TRBV5-4 CASSLLEDNGYTF TGTGCCAGCAGCTTGCTGGAAGACAATGGCTACACCTTC
TRBJ2-1 NA NA TRBV19 CASSIATSPSSYNEQFF TGTGCCAGTAGTATAGCTACTAGCCCTAGCTCCTACAATGAGCAGTTCTTC
TRBJ2-7 TRBD2 NA TRBV7-8 CASSRGLYEQYF TGTGCCAGCAGCCGGGGACTATACGAGCAGTACTTC
TRBJ2-7 TRBD1 NA TRBV4-3 CASSQEVTGTGIYEQYF TGCGCCAGCAGCCAAGAGGTGACCGGGACAGGTATATACGAGCAGTACTTC
TRBJ2-5 TRBD2 NA TRBV14 CASSQLQLAGVSQETQYF TGTGCCAGCAGCCAACTCCAACTAGCGGGAGTTAGCCAAGAGACCCAGTACTTC
TRBJ1-1 TRBD1 NA TRBV10-3 CAISGSGTGAAFF TGTGCCATCAGTGGATCCGGGACAGGGGCCGCTTTCTTT
TRBJ2-1 TRBD2 once TRBV9 CASSFTGLAGASDEQFF TGTGCCAGCAGCTTCACGGGACTAGCGGGAGCGAGTGATGAGCAGTTCTTC
TRBJ1-6 NA few TRBV10-2 CASSVGESPLHF TGCGCCAGCAGTGTCGGGGAATCACCCCTCCACTTT
TRBJ1-2 NA few TRBV5-5 CASSHTNYGYTF TGTGCCAGCAGCCACACTAACTATGGCTACACCTTC
TRBJ2-5 NA NA TRBV2 CASSLTQGNVGTQYF TGTGCCAGCAGTCTTACGCAGGGGAATGTGGGGACCCAGTACTTC
TRBJ2-1 NA NA TRBV27 CASSFGGRNEQFF TGTGCCAGCAGTTTTGGTGGGAGGAATGAGCAGTTCTTC
TRBJ1-3 NA NA TRBV3-1/TRBV3-2 CASSPTVTGNTIYF TGTGCCAGCAGTCCGACAGTGACTGGAAACACCATATATTTT
TRBJ2-1 NA NA TRBV30 CAWSVGQGTYNEQFF TGTGCCTGGAGTGTAGGCCAGGGTACCTACAATGAGCAGTTCTTC
TRBJ2-7 TRBD2 once TRBV2 CASSGRVLAGEYEQYF TGTGCCAGCAGTGGGAGGGTCCTAGCGGGAGAATACGAGCAGTACTTC
TRBJ1-4 NA NA TRBV5-1 CASSEGLLATNEKLFF TGCGCCAGCAGCGAGGGACTGCTCGCAACTAATGAAAAACTGTTTTTT
TRBJ2-3 TRBD2 few TRBV5-4 CASSGRLAGNTDTQYF TGTGCCAGCAGCGGTCGACTAGCGGGAAACACAGATACGCAGTATTTT
TRBJ1-4 NA once TRBV27 CASSLSSTTTGELFF TGTGCCAGCAGTTTATCCTCTACAACGACCGGGGAACTGTTTTTT
TRBJ1-5 NA NA TRBV6-1 CASSDVWGGSIQPQHF TGTGCCAGCAGTGATGTCTGGGGGGGGAGCATTCAGCCCCAGCATTTT
TRBJ2-7 TRBD1 NA TRBV7-2 CASNLGTGGVYEQYF TGTGCCAGCAACCTCGGGACAGGGGGTGTATACGAGCAGTACTTC
TRBJ1-5 TRBD1 few TRBV15 CATSREIQGSGSNQPQHF TGTGCCACCAGCAGGGAAATACAGGGGTCGGGGAGCAATCAGCCCCAGCATTTT
TRBJ1-1 NA NA TRBV5-1 CASSRGQTNTEAFF TGCGCCAGCAGCCGAGGACAAACGAACACTGAAGCTTTCTTT
TRBJ2-7 TRBD1 few TRBV13 CATSGTGGIDEQYF TGTGCCACCTCGGGGACAGGGGGCATCGACGAGCAGTACTTC
TRBJ2-1 NA few TRBV7-2 CASSLVRLANEQFF TGTGCCAGCAGCTTAGTGAGGCTTGCCAATGAGCAGTTCTTC
TRBJ2-3 NA NA TRBV7-2 CASSLSRGFTDTQYF TGTGCCAGCAGCTTATCACGGGGGTTCACAGATACGCAGTATTTT
TRBJ2-5 TRBD2 NA TRBV11-3 CASSLGTSGSFGETQYF TGTGCCAGCAGCTTAGGGACTAGCGGGTCTTTCGGGGAGACCCAGTACTTC
TRBJ2-7 NA NA TRBV25-1 CASSEFWRAGEQYF TGTGCCAGCAGTGAATTTTGGAGGGCCGGGGAGCAGTACTTC
TRBJ2-1 NA NA TRBV2 CASSEGSGLSSYNEQFF TGTGCCAGCAGTGAAGGCTCCGGACTAAGCTCCTACAATGAGCAGTTCTTC
TRBJ2-7 NA NA TRBV5-1 CASSLVGAVSYEQYF TGCGCCAGCAGCTTGGTAGGGGCCGTTTCCTACGAGCAGTACTTC
TRBJ2-1 TRBD2 NA TRBV2 CASSRGTSGREQFF TGTGCCAGCAGTCGAGGGACTAGCGGGAGGGAGCAGTTCTTC
TRBJ2-2 TRBD1 once TRBV4-2 CASSLAGTVNTGELFF TGTGCCAGCAGCCTGGCCGGGACAGTAAACACCGGGGAGCTGTTTTTT
TRBJ1-2 NA NA TRBV30 CAWRSIYYGYTF TGTGCCTGGAGAAGCATCTACTATGGCTACACCTTC
TRBJ2-2 NA few TRBV5-1 CASSLDQASTGELFF TGCGCCAGCAGCTTGGATCAGGCCAGCACCGGGGAGCTGTTTTTT
TRBJ2-1 NA NA TRBV12-3/TRBV12-4 CASSLSAYNEQFF TGTGCCAGCAGTTTATCCGCCTACAATGAGCAGTTCTTC
TRBJ1-5 NA NA TRBV21-1 CASSPPRGGYQPQHF TGTGCCAGCAGCCCCCCCCGTGGAGGTTATCAGCCCCAGCATTTT
TRBJ2-7 TRBD2 NA TRBV6-4 CARPLAGEYEQYF TGTGCCAGGCCACTAGCGGGAGAGTACGAGCAGTACTTC
TRBJ2-5 TRBD2 NA TRBV27 CASSWGGTSGTETQYF TGTGCCAGCAGTTGGGGAGGGACTAGCGGTACAGAGACCCAGTACTTC
TRBJ1-3 NA NA TRBV2 CASSYQQGRGNTIYF TGTGCCAGCAGTTACCAGCAGGGTCGCGGAAACACCATATATTTT
TRBJ2-1 TRBD1 NA TRBV7-2 CASSRQGGNEQFF TGTGCCAGCAGCCGACAGGGCGGGAATGAGCAGTTCTTC
TRBJ2-3 NA NA TRBV2 CASARGYTDTQYF TGTGCCAGCGCCAGGGGTTACACAGATACGCAGTATTTT
TRBJ2-5 NA NA TRBV6-5 CASSPQRIQETQYF TGTGCCAGCAGTCCTCAGCGGATCCAAGAGACCCAGTACTTC
TRBJ2-5 TRBD2 few TRBV3-1/TRBV3-2 CASSPHPGLAGVETQYF TGTGCCAGCAGCCCCCACCCCGGACTAGCGGGAGTGGAGACCCAGTACTTC
TRBJ2-7 NA NA TRBV3-1/TRBV3-2 CASSQDGGTYEQYF TGTGCCAGCAGCCAAGATGGGGGCACCTACGAGCAGTACTTC
TRBJ1-2 TRBD1 NA TRBV9 CASSAGQGTSNYGYTF TGTGCCAGCAGCGCGGGACAGGGGACCTCTAACTATGGCTACACCTTC
TRBJ2-7 TRBD1 NA TRBV29-1 CSVGDSQYYEQYF TGCAGCGTAGGGGACAGCCAATACTACGAGCAGTACTTC
TRBJ2-7 NA NA TRBV10-3 CAISEAQLTYEQYF TGTGCCATCAGTGAGGCCCAGTTAACCTACGAGCAGTACTTC
TRBJ2-7 NA once TRBV11-1 CASSLAPQGHSIIYEQYF TGTGCCAGCAGCTTAGCCCCCCAGGGGCATTCCATTATTTACGAGCAGTACTTC